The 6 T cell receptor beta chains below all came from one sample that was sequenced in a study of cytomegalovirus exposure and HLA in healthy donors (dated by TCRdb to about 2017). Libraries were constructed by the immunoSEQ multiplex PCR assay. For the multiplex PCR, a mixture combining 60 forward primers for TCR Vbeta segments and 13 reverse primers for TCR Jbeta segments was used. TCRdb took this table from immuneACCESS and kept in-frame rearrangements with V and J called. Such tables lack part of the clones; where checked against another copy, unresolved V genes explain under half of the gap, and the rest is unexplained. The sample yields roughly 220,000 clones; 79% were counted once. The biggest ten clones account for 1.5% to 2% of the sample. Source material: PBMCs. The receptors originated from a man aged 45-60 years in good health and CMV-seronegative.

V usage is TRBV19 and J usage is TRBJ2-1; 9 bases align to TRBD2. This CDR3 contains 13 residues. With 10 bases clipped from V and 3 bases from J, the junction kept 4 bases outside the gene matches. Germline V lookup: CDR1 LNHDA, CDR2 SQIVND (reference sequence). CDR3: CANSGRSYNEQFF. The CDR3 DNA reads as TGTGCCAATAGCGGGAGAAGCTACAATGAGCAGTTCTTC.

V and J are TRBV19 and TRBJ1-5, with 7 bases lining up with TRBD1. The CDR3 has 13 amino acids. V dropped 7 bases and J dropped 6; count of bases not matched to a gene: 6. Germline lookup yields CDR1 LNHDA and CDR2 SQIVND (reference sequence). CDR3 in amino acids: CASTDRVTQPQHF. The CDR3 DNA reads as TGTGCCAGTACTGACAGGGTCACTCAGCCCCAGCATTTT.

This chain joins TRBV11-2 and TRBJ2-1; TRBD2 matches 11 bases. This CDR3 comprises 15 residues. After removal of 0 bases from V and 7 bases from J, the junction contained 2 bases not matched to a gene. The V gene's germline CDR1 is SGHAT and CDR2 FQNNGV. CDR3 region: CASSLERLAGNEQFF. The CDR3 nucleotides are TGTGCCAGCAGCTTAGAGCGACTAGCGGGGAATGAGCAGTTCTTC.

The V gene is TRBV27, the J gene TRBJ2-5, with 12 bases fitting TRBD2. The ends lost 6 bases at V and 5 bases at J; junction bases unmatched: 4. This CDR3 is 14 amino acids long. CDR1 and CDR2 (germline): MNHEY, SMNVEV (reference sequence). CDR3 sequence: CASSGLAGWETQYF. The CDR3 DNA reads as TGTGCCAGCAGCGGACTAGCGGGATGGGAGACCCAGTACTTC.

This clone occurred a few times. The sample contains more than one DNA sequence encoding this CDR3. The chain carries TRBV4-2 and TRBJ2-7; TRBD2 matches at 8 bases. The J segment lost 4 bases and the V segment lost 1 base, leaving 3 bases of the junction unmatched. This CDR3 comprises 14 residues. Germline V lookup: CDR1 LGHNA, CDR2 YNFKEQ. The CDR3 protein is CASSQGSGRYEQYF. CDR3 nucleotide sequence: TGTGCCAGCAGCCAAGGAAGCGGGAGATACGAGCAGTACTTC.

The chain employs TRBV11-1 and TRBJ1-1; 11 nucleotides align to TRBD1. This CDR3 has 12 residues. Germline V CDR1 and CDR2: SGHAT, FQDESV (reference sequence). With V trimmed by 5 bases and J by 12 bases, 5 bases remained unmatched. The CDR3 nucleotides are TGTGCCAGCAGCCCAGGACAGGGGGCAACTTTCTTT. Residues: CASSPGQGATFF.